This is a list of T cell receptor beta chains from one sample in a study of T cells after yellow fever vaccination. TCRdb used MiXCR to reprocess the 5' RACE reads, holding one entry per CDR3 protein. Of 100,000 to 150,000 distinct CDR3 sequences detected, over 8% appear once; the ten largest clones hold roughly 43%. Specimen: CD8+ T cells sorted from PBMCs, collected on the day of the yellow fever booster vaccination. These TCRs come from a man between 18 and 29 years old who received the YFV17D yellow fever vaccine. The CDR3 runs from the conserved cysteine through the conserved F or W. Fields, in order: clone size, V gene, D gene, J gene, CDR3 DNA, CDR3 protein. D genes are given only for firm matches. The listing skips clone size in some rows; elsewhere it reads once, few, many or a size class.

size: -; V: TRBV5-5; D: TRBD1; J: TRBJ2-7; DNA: TGTGCCAGCAGCCCTGGGCCTAGTGGGACAGGGATTCTAGGCGAGCAGTACTTC; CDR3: CASSPGPSGTGILGEQYF
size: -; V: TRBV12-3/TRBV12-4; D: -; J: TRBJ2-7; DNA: TGTGCCAGCAGTCACGGGACGGCCTCCCTCATCTTC; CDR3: CASSHGTASLIF
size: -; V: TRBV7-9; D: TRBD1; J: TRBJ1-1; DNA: TGTGCCAGCAGTTCAAAGACAGGGAGCAGGGCAAGGGGCACTGAAGCTTTCTTT; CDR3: CASSSKTGSRARGTEAFF
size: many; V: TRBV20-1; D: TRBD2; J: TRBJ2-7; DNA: TGCAGTGCGAACCGGGGACTACCTCGGGACGAGCAGTACTTC; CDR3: CSANRGLPRDEQYF
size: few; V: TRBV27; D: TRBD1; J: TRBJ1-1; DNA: TGTGCCAGCAGTTCCCGGGACAGGGTGAACACTGAAGCTTTCTTT; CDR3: CASSSRDRVNTEAFF
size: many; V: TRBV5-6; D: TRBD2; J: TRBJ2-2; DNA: TGTGCCAGCAGCTGGGGGACTAGCGGTCCAACCGGGGAGCTGTTTTTT; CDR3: CASSWGTSGPTGELFF
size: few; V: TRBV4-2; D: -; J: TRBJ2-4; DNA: TGTGCCAGCAGCCCCAATGCGGGGGCACAGGGAAACATTCAGTACTTC; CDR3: CASSPNAGAQGNIQYF
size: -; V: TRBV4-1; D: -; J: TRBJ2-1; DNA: TGCGCCAGCAGCCGAAAGACCGGAGACAATGAGCAGTTCTTC; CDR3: CASSRKTGDNEQFF
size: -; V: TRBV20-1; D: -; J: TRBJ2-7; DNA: TGCAGTGCTAGGCATACCCTCAGGAATAGAAGAGGGGACGAGCAGTACTTC; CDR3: CSARHTLRNRRGDEQYF
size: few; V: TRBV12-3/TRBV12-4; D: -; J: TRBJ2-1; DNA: TGTGCCAGCAGTCCCAATGCGGGGCCAGACAATGAGCAGTTCTTC; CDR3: CASSPNAGPDNEQFF
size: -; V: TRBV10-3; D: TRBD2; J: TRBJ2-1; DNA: TGTGCCATCAGTGAGCCTGGGACTAGCGGAGCCTACAATGAGCAGTTCTTC; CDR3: CAISEPGTSGAYNEQFF
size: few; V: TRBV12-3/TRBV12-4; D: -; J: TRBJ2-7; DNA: TGTGCCAGCAGAGCCCCAGCGAGGAGCTCCTACGAGCAGTACTTC; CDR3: CASRAPARSSYEQYF
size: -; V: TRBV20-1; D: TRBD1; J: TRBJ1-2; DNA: TGCAGTGCTACCGGGACAGGGGTTTATGCTAACTATGGCTACACCTTC; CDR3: CSATGTGVYANYGYTF
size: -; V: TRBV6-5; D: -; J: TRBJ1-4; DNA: TGTGCCAGCAGTTACGACGGACAGACAACTAATGAAAAACTGTTTTTT; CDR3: CASSYDGQTTNEKLFF
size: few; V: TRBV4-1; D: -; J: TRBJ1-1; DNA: TGCGCCAGCAGCCCCTGGGCCAGGGAGGACACTGAAGCTTTCTTT; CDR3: CASSPWAREDTEAFF
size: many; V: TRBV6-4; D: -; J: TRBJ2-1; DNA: TGTGCCAGCAGTGACGACGACAGAGCTCCCTACAATGAGCAGTTCTTC; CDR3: CASSDDDRAPYNEQFF
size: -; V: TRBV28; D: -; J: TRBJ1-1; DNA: TGTGCCAGCAGTCCCGGACGGGCTGGGGAAGGGAACACTGAAGCTTTCTTT; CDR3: CASSPGRAGEGNTEAFF
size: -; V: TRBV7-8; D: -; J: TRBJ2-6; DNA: TGTGCCAGCCGTAGGGGTTCTGGGGCCAACGTCCTGACTTTC; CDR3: CASRRGSGANVLTF
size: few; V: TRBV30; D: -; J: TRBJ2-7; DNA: TGTGCCTGGCACGACGGGTCCTCCTACGAGCAGTACTTC; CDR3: CAWHDGSSYEQYF
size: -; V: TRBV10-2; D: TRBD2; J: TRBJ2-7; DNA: TGCGCCACCGACGGGACTAGCGGTTACGAGCAGTACTTC; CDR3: CATDGTSGYEQYF
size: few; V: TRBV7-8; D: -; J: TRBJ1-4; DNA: TGTGCCAGCAGCTTAGACGGTGAAAAACTGTTTTTT; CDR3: CASSLDGEKLFF
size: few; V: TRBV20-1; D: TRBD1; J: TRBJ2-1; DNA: TGCAGTGCTAGGGCAGGGGGTGACCCCCGGCAGTTCTTC; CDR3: CSARAGGDPRQFF
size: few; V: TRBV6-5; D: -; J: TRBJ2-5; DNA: TGTGCCAGCAGCCTGTGGGGGGCTGGGGAGACCCAGTACTTC; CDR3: CASSLWGAGETQYF